The clone carrying this TCR beta chain came up many times. RNA transcripts gave rise to amplified TCR beta CDR3 regions. The study used the HTBI primer set for a first-round RT-PCR of the TCR CDR3. A single record per CDR3 protein comes from TCRdb applying MiXCR to the multiplex PCR reads. The repertoire holds about 720,000 distinct CDR3 sequences, with about 19% as singletons. This record belongs to a study of T cells in Graves' hyperthyroidism and ophthalmopathy. The V and J ends lost 3 bases and 6 bases respectively, with 11 bases between them. The CDR3 runs 13 residues. The germline V gene has CDR1 SNHLY and CDR2 FYNNEI.

Source material: blood. This receptor was obtained from a woman aged 45-60 years with Graves' hyperthyroidism that later progressed to Graves' ophthalmopathy. The chain carries TRBV2 and TRBJ1-2; weak D call: TRBD1 (5 bases). CDR3 bases: TGTGCCAGCAGTGATTTCGGGGCGCATGGCTACACCTTC. Its protein product is CASSDFGAHGYTF.